A single sample is the source of the 23 T cell receptor beta chains below, sequenced in a study of blood T cell repertoires in COVID-19. Using immunoSEQ multiplex PCR, the repertoire was profiled, and TCRdb retains in-frame clones only, with some absent. The table lists nearly 250,000 clones, about 82% of them singletons, with around 6% in the top ten. Sample: peripheral blood. These receptors all come from a woman over 75 with COVID-19, enrolled during active disease.

The chain couples TRBV19 to TRBJ1-1; TRBD1 aligns across 10 bases. This CDR3 is built from 15 residues. Germline V CDR1 and CDR2: LNHDA, SQIVND (reference sequence). Trimming cost V 1 base and J 7 bases; bases outside gene matches: 6. CDR3 DNA: TGTGCCAGTAGTATAGGCGGAGGGACAGGGGATGAAGCTTTCTTT. This gives the protein CASSIGGGTGDEAFF.

This chain connects TRBV3-1 (or the pseudogene TRBV3-2) to TRBJ2-1; possibly TRBD2 for D (6 bases). Deletions cut 0 bases from V and 4 bases from J, with 13 bases between. The CDR3 has 16 residues. Germline V lookup: CDR1 LGHDT, CDR2 YNNKEL (reference sequence). The CDR3 region is CASSQDRGTRYNEQFF. The CDR3 DNA follows: TGTGCCAGCAGCCAAGATCGGGGGACGCGGTACAATGAGCAGTTCTTC.

The table lists this clone with a count of one. V gene TRBV10-2 combines with J gene TRBJ2-7; 8 nucleotides align to TRBD1. Germline loops: CDR1 WSHSY, CDR2 SAAADI. There are 11 residues in the CDR3. Losses at the gene ends were 8 bases for V and 10 bases for J; bases not matched to a gene: 7. In DNA, the CDR3 is TGCGCCAGCTCAAGCGGACAGGGTCAGTACGTC. Amino acids: CASSSGQGQYV.

This sequence joins TRBV2 and TRBJ1-2; the D gene is possibly TRBD1 (5 bases). Trimming stripped 2 bases from V and 4 bases from J, with 11 bases between. CDR1 is SNHLY and CDR2 is FYNNEI in the germline V gene. The CDR3 extends over 14 amino acids. CDR3 sequence: CASSEQGEVYGYTF. The CDR3 region has the DNA TGTGCCAGCAGTGAACAGGGCGAAGTCTATGGCTACACCTTC.

The CDR3 sequence: CATSDRRANTEAFF. As DNA, the CDR3 is TGTGCCACCAGTGACCGGCGGGCAAACACTGAAGCTTTCTTT. The chain employs TRBV24-1 and TRBJ1-1; D is unresolved. This CDR3 is 14 amino acids long. Germline V gene data show CDR1 as KGHDR and CDR2 as SFDVKD. V was pared by 4 bases and J by 2 bases, with 10 bases between.

V is TRBV10-3 and J is TRBJ2-3, with TRBD1 as a possible D gene (5 bases). The CDR3 contains 13 residues. Between the trimmed V and J ends, which lost 8 bases and 5 bases, there was a span of 14 bases. Per the germline V gene, CDR1 is ENHRY and CDR2 is SYGVKD. DNA for the CDR3: TGTGCCATCCTGGACCAGGGCGGAGATACGCAGTATTTT. Translation: CAILDQGGDTQYF.

This sequence joins TRBV3-1 (or the pseudogene TRBV3-2) and TRBJ1-4; D possibly corresponds to TRBD1 (5 bases). CDR3 length equals 16 residues. From germline, CDR1 is LGHDT and CDR2 YNNKEL (reference sequence). Trimming took 0 bases from V and 4 from J, leaving 12 bases between them. CDR3 region: CASSQDLGGSNEKLFF. The CDR3 bases are TGTGCCAGCAGCCAAGATCTCGGGGGAAGTAATGAAAAACTGTTTTTT.

This chain connects TRBV7-9 to TRBJ1-3, with D possibly being TRBD1 (5 bases). The CDR3 contains 13 residues. The germline V and J ends were trimmed by 5 bases and 2 bases, with 7 bases remaining between them. Germline lookup yields CDR1 SEHNR and CDR2 FQNEAQ (reference sequence). The CDR3 sequence is CASSRGAGNTIYF. The CDR3 DNA reads TGTGCCAGCAGCCGGGGGGCTGGAAACACCATATATTTT.

The J gene is TRBJ2-5, the V gene TRBV5-1; perhaps TRBD2 as D (6 bases). V lost 0 bases, J lost 2 bases, and 20 bases lay in between. Germline CDR1 and CDR2: SGHRS and YFSETQ. The CDR3 totals 18 residues. The CDR3: CASSLGQLADRSQETQYF. CDR3 bases: TGCGCCAGCAGCTTGGGCCAATTAGCGGATCGTTCACAAGAGACCCAGTACTTC.

The rearrangement joins TRBV6-6 to TRBJ1-3; D unclear. V gave up 4 bases and J gave up 1 base, with 5 bases separating them. The CDR3 extends over 13 amino acids. Germline V lookup: CDR1 MNHNY, CDR2 SVGAGI (reference sequence). The CDR3 DNA reads as TGTGCCAGCAGTTCCTTTTCTGGAAACACCATATATTTT. Translation gives CASSSFSGNTIYF.

The chain combines TRBV3-1 (or the pseudogene TRBV3-2) with TRBJ1-2, with 7 nucleotides matching TRBD1. The CDR3 is 17 amino acids. The V and J ends lost 0 bases and 0 bases, in that order; junction bases with no gene match: 7. Germline V gene lookup returns CDR1 LGHDT and CDR2 YNNKEL (reference sequence). The CDR3 DNA sequence: TGTGCCAGCAGCCAAGAGGCTTGGACAGGAGCTAACTATGGCTACACCTTC. It yields the protein CASSQEAWTGANYGYTF.

The chain combines TRBV5-1 with TRBJ2-5; possible D gene TRBD1, 7 bases. This CDR3 is built from 14 residues. Germline V lookup: CDR1 SGHRS, CDR2 YFSETQ. With 4 bases removed from V and 5 bases from J, the gap between germline ends came to 15 bases. CDR3 DNA: TGCGCCAGCAGCGCAGGAGGGGGCGGTGAGACCCAGTACTTC. It translates to CASSAGGGGETQYF.

This clone showed up just a few times. The rearrangement joins TRBV9 to TRBJ2-7; 7 positions match TRBD1. In germline, CDR1 is SGDLS, CDR2 YYNGEE. V gave up 3 bases and J gave up 3 bases; unmatched junction bases: 6. The CDR3 spans 14 residues. The CDR3 reads CASSARTGDYEQYF. The CDR3, as DNA: TGTGCCAGCAGCGCCAGGACAGGTGACTACGAGCAGTACTTC.

The chain links TRBV4-1 to TRBJ1-3, with a possible D match to TRBD1 (6 bases). The germline gives CDR1 MGHRA, CDR2 YSYEKL. The CDR3 contains 15 residues. The V and J ends lost 0 bases and 6 bases respectively, with 12 bases between them. CDR3 residues: CASSQDLRGLNTIYF. As DNA, the CDR3 is TGCGCCAGCAGCCAAGATCTTAGGGGGTTAAACACCATATATTTT.

The chain combines TRBV7-2 with TRBJ1-4; no clear D gene. This CDR3 contains 13 residues. Trimming pared 5 bases from V and 4 bases from J, leaving 8 bases between. Looked up from germline, CDR1 is SGHTA and CDR2 is FQGNSA. Here the CDR3 reads CASSGQINEKLFF. DNA of the CDR3: TGTGCCAGCAGCGGCCAGATTAATGAAAAACTGTTTTTT.

The chain has TRBV5-1 and TRBJ2-3; D is ambiguous. Trimming cost V 0 bases and J 0 bases, with 11 bases left between them. The CDR3 is 16 residues long. The germline gives CDR1 SGHRS, CDR2 YFSETQ. The CDR3 bases are TGCGCCAGCAGCTTGGAAGTCGGTTCTAGCACAGATACGCAGTATTTT. Translated: CASSLEVGSSTDTQYF.

The chain is built from TRBV11-2 and TRBJ1-5; a possible D gene is TRBD1 (6 bases). CDR1 SGHAT and CDR2 FQNNGV come from the germline V gene. V was trimmed by 5 bases and J by 3 bases, leaving 11 bases between them. This CDR3 has 14 residues. For the CDR3, the DNA is TGTGCCAGCAGCACCACAGGGAACAATCAGCCCCAGCATTTT. This codes for CASSTTGNNQPQHF.

This chain connects TRBV18 to TRBJ1-2; 10 bases agree with TRBD1. This CDR3 region has 15 residues. Germline V lookup: CDR1 KGHSH, CDR2 LQKENI. V shed 3 bases and J 6 bases; nucleotides not matched to a gene: 7. This CDR3 is CASSPRQGAPDGYTF. CDR3 nucleotides: TGTGCCAGCTCACCTAGACAGGGGGCGCCGGATGGCTACACCTTC.

This rearrangement joins TRBV10-3 to TRBJ1-2; 8 nucleotides agree with TRBD1. The germline gives CDR1 ENHRY, CDR2 SYGVKD. After removal of 6 bases from V and 8 bases from J, the junction contained 14 bases not matched to a gene. This CDR3 is built from 15 residues. CDR3 sequence (DNA): TGTGCCATCAGGATTTCAGGGGGCTCGGCGGAGGGCTACACCTTC. Protein: CAIRISGGSAEGYTF.

This clone was seen a few times. This sequence joins TRBV2 and TRBJ1-2; 7 bases line up with TRBD1. V trimming: 7 bases; J trimming: 0 bases; junction bases outside the gene matches: 11. Germline V gives CDR1 SNHLY, CDR2 FYNNEI. The CDR3 extends over 16 amino acids. CDR3 protein: CASNQGWQGANYGYTF. In nucleotides, the CDR3 is TGTGCCAGCAACCAAGGGTGGCAGGGGGCTAACTATGGCTACACCTTC.

V and J are TRBV7-9 and TRBJ1-4, with D maybe TRBD1 (6 bases). Germline loops: CDR1 SEHNR, CDR2 FQNEAQ (reference sequence). Between the trimmed V and J ends, which lost 5 bases and 8 bases, there was a span of 12 bases. CDR3 size: 13 residues. CDR3 in amino acids: CASSSGTQEKLFF. CDR3 nucleotide sequence: TGTGCCAGCAGCAGCGGGACACAAGAAAAACTGTTTTTT.

The chain links TRBV3-1 (or the pseudogene TRBV3-2) to TRBJ1-1; weak D call: TRBD1 (6 bases). V gave up 4 bases and J gave up 1 base, with 13 bases separating them. This CDR3 has 15 amino acids. The V gene's germline CDR1 is LGHDT and CDR2 YNNKEL (reference sequence). The CDR3 bases are TGTGCCAGCAGCCTCCGGGACACAGGGAACACTGAAGCTTTCTTT. Translation gives CASSLRDTGNTEAFF.

The chain carries TRBV27 and TRBJ1-6; the D gene is possibly TRBD1 (5 bases). Trimming shortened V by 7 bases and J by 6 bases, and 13 bases separated the two germline ends. This CDR3 contains 14 residues. From germline, CDR1 is MNHEY and CDR2 SMNVEV (reference sequence). Here the CDR3 DNA reads TGTGCCAGCACCCCGGGGGGGGTTAATTCACCCCTCCACTTT. Translated: CASTPGGVNSPLHF.